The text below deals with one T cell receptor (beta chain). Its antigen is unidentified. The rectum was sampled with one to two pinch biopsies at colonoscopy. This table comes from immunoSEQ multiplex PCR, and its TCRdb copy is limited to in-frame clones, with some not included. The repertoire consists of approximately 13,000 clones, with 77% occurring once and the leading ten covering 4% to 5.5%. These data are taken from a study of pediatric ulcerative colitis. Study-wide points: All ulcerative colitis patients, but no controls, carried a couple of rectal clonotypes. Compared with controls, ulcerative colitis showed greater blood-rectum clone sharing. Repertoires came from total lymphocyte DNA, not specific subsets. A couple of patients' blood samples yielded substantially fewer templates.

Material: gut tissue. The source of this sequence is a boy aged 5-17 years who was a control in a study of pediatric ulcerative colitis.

The CDR3, as DNA: TGCGCCAGCAGCTCAAGGGGCCAGGGGGCCAGAAACACCATATATTTT. This encodes CASSSRGQGARNTIYF. The chain uses TRBV5-1 and TRBJ1-3; 8 nucleotides align to TRBD1. Germline V lookup: CDR1 SGHRS, CDR2 YFSETQ. J gave up 5 bases and V 3 bases, and 10 bases lay outside the gene matches. The CDR3 has 16 residues. The variable domain in full, with the rest retrieved from reference TRBV5-1 and TRBJ1-3, is KAGVTQTPRYLIKTRGQQVTLSCSPISGHRSVSWYQQTPGQGLQFLFEYFSETQRNKGNFPGRFSGRQFSNSRSEMNVSTLELGDSALYLCASSSRGQGARNTIYFGEGSWLTVV.